One sample yielded the 9 T cell receptor beta chains listed below, sequenced in a study of blood T cell repertoires in COVID-19 (TCRdb year 2020). The library was built by means of the immunoSEQ multiplex PCR assay. TCRdb obtained this table from immuneACCESS and retained in-frame rearrangements with V and J assigned. These tables miss some clones; where compared with another copy, unresolved V genes account for less than half of the shortfall, and the remainder is unexplained. The sample data list 250,000 to 350,000 clones, and approximately 83% of these were observed just once. The ten largest clones represent 2.1% of the sample. Source material: peripheral blood. Receptors were obtained from a woman in her 30s who had recovered from COVID-19.

This sequence joins TRBV6-6 and TRBJ1-5; weak D call: TRBD1 (6 bases). The germline gives CDR1 MNHNY, CDR2 SVGAGI (reference sequence). V was trimmed by 9 bases and J by 0 bases, leaving 18 bases between them. This CDR3 spans 16 amino acids. Here the CDR3 reads CASTSGGPYSNQPQHF. The CDR3 DNA follows: TGTGCCAGTACCAGTGGGGGCCCTTATAGCAATCAGCCCCAGCATTTT.

V usage is TRBV5-1 and J usage is TRBJ2-5; D perhaps matches TRBD1 (6 bases). CDR3 size: 14 residues. Germline CDR1 and CDR2: SGHRS and YFSETQ. V lost 0 bases, J lost 5 bases, and 11 bases lay in between. CDR3 coding DNA: TGCGCCAGCAGCTTGGCAGGGGCCGTGGAGACCCAGTACTTC. It codes for CASSLAGAVETQYF.

This clone was observed a single time. The chain employs TRBV7-3 and TRBJ2-6; D might be TRBD1 (5 bases). Germline V gene sequence: CDR1 SGHTA, CDR2 FQGTGA. The length of the CDR3 is 16 residues. V was pared by 5 bases and J by 1 base, with 12 bases between. Here the CDR3 reads CASSPSSGSGANVLTF. The CDR3 nucleotides are TGTGCCAGCAGCCCCTCGTCAGGGTCTGGGGCCAACGTCCTGACTTTC. Variable domain in full (rest from reference TRBV7-3 and TRBJ2-6): GAGVSQTPSNKVTEKGKYVELRCDPISGHTALYWYRQSLGQGPEFLIYFQGTGAADDSGLPNDRFFAVRPEGSVSTLKIQRTERGDSAVYLCASSPSSGSGANVLTFGAGSRLTVL.

V gene TRBV5-4 combines with J gene TRBJ1-4; D might be TRBD1 (5 bases). Germline values: CDR1 SGHNT, CDR2 YYREEE (reference sequence). The CDR3 sequence is 15 residues long. The germline V and J ends were trimmed by 0 bases and 1 base, with 7 bases remaining between them. CDR3 in DNA: TGTGCCAGCAGCTTGGGGGGGGGAACTAATGAAAAACTGTTTTTT. Its translation is CASSLGGGTNEKLFF.

The J gene is TRBJ2-1, the V gene TRBV13, with D perhaps matching TRBD2 (6 bases). The CDR3 covers 16 residues. Germline V gene sequence: CDR1 PRHDT, CDR2 FYEKMQ (reference sequence). Trimming took off 4 bases at V and 4 bases at J, with 17 bases between the two ends. This CDR3 reads CASSSSGGLSYNEQFF. The CDR3 DNA reads TGTGCCAGCAGCTCCTCTGGGGGGTTATCGTACAATGAGCAGTTCTTC.

With respect to this clone: A junction boundary mismatches the germline segment, possibly from a read error. This sequence joins TRBV6-1 and TRBJ2-5; D is unresolved. The CDR3 totals 12 residues. Germline V gene data show CDR1 as MNHNS and CDR2 as SASEGT. The CDR3 region is CASTEAGETQYF. The CDR3 DNA reads TGTGCCAGCACTGAAGCCGGGGAGACCCAGTACTTC.

The chain joins TRBV4-1 to TRBJ2-3, with TRBD2 matching 13 bases. CDR3 length equals 15 residues. Germline assignment: CDR1 MGHRA and CDR2 YSYEKL. After removal of 2 bases from V and 4 bases from J, the junction contained 0 bases not matched to a gene. CDR3 DNA: TGCGCCAGCAGCCAAACTAGCGGGGGGGCAGATACGCAGTATTTT. The encoded protein is CASSQTSGGADTQYF.

The chain joins TRBV5-5 to TRBJ2-7; 8 bases line up with TRBD1. CDR1 is SGHKS and CDR2 is YYEKEE in the germline V gene (reference sequence). This CDR3 has 13 residues. V shed 4 bases, J shed 5 bases, and the junction held 5 bases outside the gene matches. Here the CDR3 reads CASSADRDNEQYF. CDR3 bases: TGTGCCAGCAGCGCGGACAGGGACAACGAGCAGTACTTC.

J is TRBJ1-2 and V is TRBV7-6, with D maybe TRBD1 (6 bases). The CDR3 has 19 residues. The germline V and J ends were trimmed by 5 bases and 8 bases, with 33 bases remaining between them. CDR1 and CDR2 from the germline V gene are SGHVS and FNYEAQ. CDR3 loop: CASSVRVSLNRELRKGYTF. CDR3 coding DNA: TGTGCCAGCAGCGTTCGGGTGAGCCTTAACAGGGAATTGAGAAAGGGCTACACCTTC.